These T cell receptor beta chains were read from a single sample in a study of human T cells and chemical hapten exposure. One entry per CDR3 protein, called by TCRdb with MiXCR from the RACE reads. The table has roughly 100,000 distinct CDR3 sequences, 9% to 15% seen once. The source material was whole blood, sampled in connection with sensitization to the hapten diphenylcyclopropenone (DPC). The origin of the receptors is a woman aged 45-59 years with alopecia areata. Some clones in this sample may be carry-over from other donors' samples. Each CDR3 is given with its conserved first and last residue. Clone size appears in some rows only: once, few, many, or a class for an expanded clone.

v_gene: TRBV3-1; abundance: -; CDR3aa: CASSPSNRVSPLHF
v_gene: TRBV27; abundance: -; CDR3aa: CASSLRLAGANTDTQYF
v_gene: TRBV29-1; abundance: -; CDR3aa: CSGGQRGETQYF
v_gene: TRBV28; abundance: few; CDR3aa: CACTNQRDSANTGELFF
v_gene: TRBV7-9; abundance: -; CDR3aa: CASSPQLGQGMNTEAFF
v_gene: TRBV6-2/TRBV6-3; abundance: -; CDR3aa: CASSERTNSYEQYF
v_gene: TRBV18; abundance: few; CDR3aa: CASSHDRRPETQYF
v_gene: TRBV12-3/TRBV12-4; abundance: many; CDR3aa: CASTQGLRWYGELFF
v_gene: TRBV4-1; abundance: -; CDR3aa: CASSQVSAYEQYF
v_gene: TRBV5-1; abundance: -; CDR3aa: CASSPSGPQGVENTIYF
v_gene: TRBV7-6; abundance: -; CDR3aa: CASSRGTSGEEQFF
v_gene: TRBV10-2; abundance: -; CDR3aa: CASSLGTGREAFF
v_gene: TRBV29-1; abundance: few; CDR3aa: CSVEEIGNGYTF
v_gene: TRBV24-1; abundance: -; CDR3aa: CATSASGPDEKLFF
v_gene: TRBV28; abundance: -; CDR3aa: CASSNQEIHNSPLHF
v_gene: TRBV28; abundance: -; CDR3aa: CASSFRRGRTEAFF
v_gene: TRBV2; abundance: few; CDR3aa: CASSPSRPRGYSYEQYF
v_gene: TRBV9; abundance: few; CDR3aa: CASTRMNTEAFF
v_gene: TRBV20-1; abundance: few; CDR3aa: CSASRSASADTQYF
v_gene: TRBV3-1; abundance: -; CDR3aa: CASSHADEQYF
v_gene: TRBV5-1; abundance: -; CDR3aa: CASSLGSGRLTDTQYF
v_gene: TRBV5-1; abundance: many; CDR3aa: CASSWGVAGNTGELFF
v_gene: TRBV20-1; abundance: few; CDR3aa: CSATSPHPGYEQYF
v_gene: TRBV7-8; abundance: many; CDR3aa: CASSRYRDRNSNQPQHF
v_gene: TRBV18; abundance: many; CDR3aa: CASSPPGSPNEKLFF
v_gene: TRBV18; abundance: many; CDR3aa: CASSPTATNEKLFF